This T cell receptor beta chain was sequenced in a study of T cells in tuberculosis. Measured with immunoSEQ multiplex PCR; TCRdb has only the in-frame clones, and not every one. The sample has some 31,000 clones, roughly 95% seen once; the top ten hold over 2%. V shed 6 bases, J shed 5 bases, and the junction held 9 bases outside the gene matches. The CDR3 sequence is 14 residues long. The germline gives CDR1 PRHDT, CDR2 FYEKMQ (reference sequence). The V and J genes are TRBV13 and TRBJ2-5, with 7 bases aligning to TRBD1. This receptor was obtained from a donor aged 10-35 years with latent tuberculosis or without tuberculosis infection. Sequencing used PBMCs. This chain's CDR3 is CASSQTGHPETQYF. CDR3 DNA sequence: TGTGCCAGCAGTCAGACAGGGCACCCGGAGACCCAGTACTTC.